This passage covers 2 T cell receptor beta chains from one sample sequenced in a study of naive CD8 T cells in extremely preterm neonates. Study-wide points: Compared with older groups, preterm CDR3s were shorter, with fewer N additions and less trimming.

Repertoires were generated with immunoSEQ multiplex PCR, while TCRdb's copy carries only in-frame clones and drops some. In the table there are roughly 960 clones, about 98% of which are singletons. Preterm samples came from extremely preterm deliveries at about 21-27 weeks. No antigen is known for these receptors. Sequencing used naive CD8+ T cells from cord blood. Receptor source: a girl who was born preterm.

This sequence joins TRBV10-2 and TRBJ2-1, with TRBD2 matching 7 bases. CDR3 size: 13 residues. Germline assignment: CDR1 WSHSY and CDR2 SAAADI. J was trimmed by 3 bases and V by 4 bases; bases with no gene match: 0. CDR3 protein: CASSGTSYNEQFF. The CDR3 DNA is TGCGCCAGCAGTGGGACTAGCTACAATGAGCAGTTCTTC.

The V call is TRBV2, the J call TRBJ1-4; D not certain. Germline CDR1 is SNHLY and CDR2 is FYNNEI. The ends were cut back, 6 bases at V and 0 bases at J, with 2 bases in the middle. This CDR3 region has 12 residues. The CDR3 DNA sequence: TGTGCCAGCAGGGCAACTAATGAAAAACTGTTTTTT. This sequence encodes CASRATNEKLFF.